This T cell receptor beta chain was sequenced during a study of T-cell memory formation after mild COVID-19. Findings and caveats of the study: That cross-reactive memory joined was suggested by some responding clones appearing in pre-infection memory. Clones which contracted sat mainly in CM and EM if CD4+, and in EMRA if CD8+.

This clonotype was detected only a few times. What it binds is unknown. Sample barcodes and UMIs were carried by the TCR alpha and TCR beta cDNA libraries that 5'RACE generated with constant-segment primers. TCRdb re-called the 5' RACE reads through MiXCR, storing one row per CDR3 protein. Of about 290,000 distinct CDR3 sequences in the sample, about a sixth were seen once. The CDR3 contains 16 residues. CDR1 and CDR2 (germline): SGHDN, FVKESK. Trimming cost V 4 bases and J 4 bases; bases outside gene matches: 6. The sequencing input was PBMCs or a T cell subset sorted from them (not recorded which). The TCR sequence derives from a man younger than 30 who had mild COVID-19 (a few samples of this study predate the infection). Cell type and time point are not known. The V call is TRBV14, the J call TRBJ2-1, with 11 bases aligning to TRBD2. The CDR3 sequence: CASSRETSGVYNEQFF. As DNA, the CDR3 is TGTGCCAGCAGCCGGGAGACTAGCGGGGTTTACAATGAGCAGTTCTTC. Complete variable domain (other parts from reference TRBV14 and TRBJ2-1): EAGVTQFPSHSVIEKGQTVTLRCDPISGHDNLYWYRRVMGKEIKFLLHFVKESKQDESGMPNNRFLAERTGGTYSTLKVQPAELEDSGVYFCASSRETSGVYNEQFFGPGTRLTVL.